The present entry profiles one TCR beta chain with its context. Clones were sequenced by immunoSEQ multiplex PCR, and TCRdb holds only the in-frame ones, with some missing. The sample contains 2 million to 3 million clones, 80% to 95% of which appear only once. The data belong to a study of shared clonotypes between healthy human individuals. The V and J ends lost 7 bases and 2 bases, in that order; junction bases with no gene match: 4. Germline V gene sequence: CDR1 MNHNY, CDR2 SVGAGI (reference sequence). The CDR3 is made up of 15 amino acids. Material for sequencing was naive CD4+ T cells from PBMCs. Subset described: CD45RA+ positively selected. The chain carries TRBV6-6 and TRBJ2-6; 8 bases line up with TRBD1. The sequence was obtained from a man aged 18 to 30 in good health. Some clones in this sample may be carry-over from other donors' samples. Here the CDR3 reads CASNRGNTGANVLTF. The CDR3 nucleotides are TGTGCCAGCAACAGGGGGAACACTGGGGCCAACGTCCTGACTTTC.